Below, 14 T cell receptor beta chains from the same sample are listed, as sequenced in a study of OX40 agonist ivuxolimab in advanced cancers. Some clones are missing from TCRdb's copy, which holds only in-frame ones; the method was immunoSEQ multiplex PCR. The sample yields tens of thousands of clones, just over 85% seen once. The sample consisted of CD4+ or CD8+ T cells sorted from blood, taken in a trial of the OX40 agonist ivuxolimab. These receptors were obtained from an adult with an advanced solid tumor such as melanoma, head and neck, liver or kidney cancer.

V and J are TRBV19 and TRBJ2-3; D may match TRBD1 or TRBD2 (5 bases each). V was shortened by 9 bases and J by 9 bases, with 13 bases between the two germline ends. The CDR3 runs 11 residues. Germline values: CDR1 LNHDA, CDR2 SQIVND (reference sequence). The CDR3 loop reads CASQREGTQYF. Here the CDR3 DNA reads TGTGCCAGCCAACGTGAGGGGACGCAGTATTTT.

The CDR3 DNA follows: TGTGCCAGCACCCGAAGCGGGCCAACGGGCAATGAGCAGTTCTTC. Its protein is CASTRSGPTGNEQFF. The J gene is TRBJ2-1, the V gene TRBV27; a possible D gene is TRBD2 (6 bases). Germline V gene lookup returns CDR1 MNHEY and CDR2 SMNVEV (reference sequence). V lost 7 bases, J lost 6 bases, and 19 bases lay in between. The CDR3 sequence is 15 residues long.

The chain joins TRBV7-3 to TRBJ2-5, with 8 bases lining up with TRBD2. The CDR3 has 13 amino acids. The ends lost 5 bases at V and 5 bases at J; junction bases unmatched: 4. Germline values: CDR1 SGHTA, CDR2 FQGTGA. In DNA, the CDR3 is TGTGCCAGCAGCGTCGGGAGGGAGGAGACCCAGTACTTC. Protein: CASSVGREETQYF.

CDR3 bases: TGTGCCAGTGAGACTAGCGGGTCTGATGAGCAGTTCTTC. This codes for CASETSGSDEQFF. The chain links TRBV19 to TRBJ2-1, with 10 bases matching TRBD2. V shed 8 bases and J 8 bases; nucleotides not matched to a gene: 6. This CDR3 comprises 13 residues. Germline-derived CDR1 and CDR2 are LNHDA and SQIVND (reference sequence).

J is TRBJ1-2 and V is TRBV29-1; D unresolved. From germline, CDR1 is SQVTM and CDR2 ANQGSEA. Deletions cut 4 bases from V and 2 bases from J, with 14 bases between. This CDR3 contains 14 residues. The CDR3 here is CSVAPRADNYGYTF. The CDR3 DNA reads as TGCAGCGTTGCCCCTAGAGCGGACAACTATGGCTACACCTTC.

The V call is TRBV18, the J call TRBJ1-2; D gene uncertain. The V and J ends lost 0 bases and 0 bases respectively, with 8 bases between them. The CDR3 has 15 residues. Germline-derived CDR1 and CDR2 are KGHSH and LQKENI. CDR3 protein: CASSPPLDANYGYTF. The CDR3 DNA follows: TGTGCCAGCTCACCACCGCTAGACGCTAACTATGGCTACACCTTC.

The rearrangement uses TRBV5-1 and TRBJ2-7, with 7 nucleotides matching TRBD1. CDR3 size: 14 residues. Germline CDR1 reads SGHRS; CDR2 reads YFSETQ. The V and J ends lost 4 bases and 4 bases, in that order; junction bases with no gene match: 8. The CDR3 protein is CASSPGSGGYEQYF. CDR3 DNA: TGCGCCAGCAGCCCGGGGTCAGGGGGATACGAGCAGTACTTC.

This clone turned up a few times. The chain couples TRBV21-1 to TRBJ2-1. TRBV21-1 is a pseudogene. This CDR3 region has 13 residues. The CDR3 loop is CASPKASYNEQFF. The CDR3 region has the DNA TGTGCCAGCCCTAAGGCAAGCTACAATGAGCAGTTCTTC.

The CDR3 DNA reads TGTGCCAGTAGTATTTGGGGAGGTGATAATGAAAAACTGTTTTTT. Residues: CASSIWGGDNEKLFF. The chain is built from TRBV19 and TRBJ1-4; D not certain. V lost 3 bases to trimming and J lost 4 bases, with 12 bases between them. Germline loops: CDR1 LNHDA, CDR2 SQIVND (reference sequence). The CDR3 loop spans 15 amino acids.

The chain couples TRBV9 to TRBJ2-1, with 7 bases lining up with TRBD1. This CDR3 spans 14 amino acids. From germline, CDR1 is SGDLS and CDR2 YYNGEE. V was pared by 6 bases and J by 1 base, with 4 bases of the junction left unmatched. CDR3 sequence (DNA): TGTGCCAGCAACAGACAGGGATCCTACAATGAGCAGTTCTTC. Protein sequence: CASNRQGSYNEQFF.

This clone was seen only a few times. The chain carries TRBV19 and TRBJ1-4, with D possibly TRBD1 on 6 matching bases. V lost 7 bases to trimming and J lost 8 bases, with 11 bases between them. Per germline, CDR1 LNHDA and CDR2 SQIVND (reference sequence). The CDR3 is 12 amino acids. The CDR3 loop is CASKGGQEKLFF. The CDR3 DNA is TGTGCCAGTAAGGGGGGTCAGGAAAAACTGTTTTTT.

This chain links TRBV13 with TRBJ1-1, with 9 bases aligning to TRBD1. The germline V gene encodes CDR1 PRHDT and CDR2 FYEKMQ (reference sequence). After removal of 3 bases from V and 5 bases from J, the junction contained 4 bases not matched to a gene. The CDR3 has 14 residues. The chain's CDR3 is CASSLNRGRTEAFF. The CDR3 DNA sequence: TGTGCCAGCAGCTTGAACAGGGGGCGGACTGAAGCTTTCTTT.

The chain links TRBV7-3 to TRBJ2-3, with 10 positions matching TRBD2. The trim removed 8 bases at V and 1 base at J, leaving 6 bases unmatched. Germline V gene sequence: CDR1 SGHTA, CDR2 FQGTGA. The CDR3 is 15 residues long. CDR3: CASGEREGRTDTQYF. Written as DNA, the CDR3 is TGTGCCAGCGGGGAGCGGGAGGGCCGCACAGATACGCAGTATTTT.

CDR3 nucleotide sequence: TGTGCCAGCAGCGTAGGTACCCCGGAAGGCTACAATGAGCAGTTCTTC. Its protein is CASSVGTPEGYNEQFF. The chain recombines TRBV9 with TRBJ2-1; no definite D call. Per germline, CDR1 SGDLS and CDR2 YYNGEE. The CDR3 runs 16 residues. V dropped 0 bases and J dropped 3 bases, with 13 bases sitting between them.